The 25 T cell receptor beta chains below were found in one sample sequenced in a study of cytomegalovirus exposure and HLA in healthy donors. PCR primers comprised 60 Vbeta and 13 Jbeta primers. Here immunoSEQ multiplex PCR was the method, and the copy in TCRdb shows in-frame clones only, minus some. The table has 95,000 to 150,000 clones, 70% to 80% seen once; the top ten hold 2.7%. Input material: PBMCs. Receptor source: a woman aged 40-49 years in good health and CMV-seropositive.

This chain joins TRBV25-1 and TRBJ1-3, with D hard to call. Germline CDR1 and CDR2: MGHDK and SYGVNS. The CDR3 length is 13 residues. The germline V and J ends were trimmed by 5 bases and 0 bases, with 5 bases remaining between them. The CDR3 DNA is TGTGCCAGCAGTCTCCCCTCTGGAAACACCATATATTTT. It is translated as CASSLPSGNTIYF.

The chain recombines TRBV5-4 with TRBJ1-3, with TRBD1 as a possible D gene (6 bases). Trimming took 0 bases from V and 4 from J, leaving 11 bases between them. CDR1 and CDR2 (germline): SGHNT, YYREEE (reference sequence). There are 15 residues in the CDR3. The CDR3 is CASSLGTGPGNTIYF. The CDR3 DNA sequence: TGTGCCAGCAGCTTGGGAACAGGGCCCGGAAACACCATATATTTT.

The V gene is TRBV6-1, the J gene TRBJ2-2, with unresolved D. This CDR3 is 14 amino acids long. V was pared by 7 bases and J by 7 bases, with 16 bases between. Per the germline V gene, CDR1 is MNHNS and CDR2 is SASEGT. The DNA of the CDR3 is TGTGCCAGCAACTTTGCAATTGAAATCGGGGAGCTGTTTTTT. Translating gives CASNFAIEIGELFF.

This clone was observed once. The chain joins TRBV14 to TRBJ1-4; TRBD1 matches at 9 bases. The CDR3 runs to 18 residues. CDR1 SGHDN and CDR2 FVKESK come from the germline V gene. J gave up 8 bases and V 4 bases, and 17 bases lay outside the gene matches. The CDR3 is CASSLGTGWLNGREKLFF. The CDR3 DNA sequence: TGTGCCAGCAGCCTAGGGACAGGGTGGTTAAACGGCAGAGAAAAACTGTTTTTT.

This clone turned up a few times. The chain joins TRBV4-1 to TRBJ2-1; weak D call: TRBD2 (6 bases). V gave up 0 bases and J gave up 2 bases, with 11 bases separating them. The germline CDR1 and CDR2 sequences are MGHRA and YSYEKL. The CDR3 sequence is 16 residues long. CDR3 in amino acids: CASSQEIAAAYNEQFF. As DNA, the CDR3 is TGCGCCAGCAGCCAAGAAATAGCGGCGGCCTACAATGAGCAGTTCTTC.

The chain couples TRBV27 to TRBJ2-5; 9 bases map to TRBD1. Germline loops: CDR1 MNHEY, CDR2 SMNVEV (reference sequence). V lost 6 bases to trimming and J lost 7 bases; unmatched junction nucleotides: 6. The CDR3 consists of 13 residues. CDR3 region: CASSRDRDGTQYF. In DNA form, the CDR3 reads TGTGCCAGCAGCAGGGACAGGGACGGGACCCAGTACTTC.

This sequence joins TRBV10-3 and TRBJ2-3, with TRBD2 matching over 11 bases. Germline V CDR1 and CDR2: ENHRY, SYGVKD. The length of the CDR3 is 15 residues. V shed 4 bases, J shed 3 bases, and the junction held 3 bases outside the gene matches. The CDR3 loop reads CAISVTSGGTDTQYF. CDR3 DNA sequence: TGTGCCATCAGTGTTACTAGCGGGGGAACAGATACGCAGTATTTT.

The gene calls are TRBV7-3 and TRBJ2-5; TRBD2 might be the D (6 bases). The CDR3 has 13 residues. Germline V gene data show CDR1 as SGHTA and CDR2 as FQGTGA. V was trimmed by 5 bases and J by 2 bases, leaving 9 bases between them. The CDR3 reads CASSRGGQETQYF. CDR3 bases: TGTGCCAGCAGCCGGGGAGGTCAAGAGACCCAGTACTTC. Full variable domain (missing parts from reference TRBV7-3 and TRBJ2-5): GAGVSQTPSNKVTEKGKYVELRCDPISGHTALYWYRQSLGQGPEFLIYFQGTGAADDSGLPNDRFFAVRPEGSVSTLKIQRTERGDSAVYLCASSRGGQETQYFGPGTRLLVL.

The CDR3 region is CASSTRGRGGNEQYF. In nucleotides, the CDR3 is TGTGCCAGTAGTACCAGGGGCAGGGGTGGCAACGAGCAGTACTTC. The chain links TRBV19 to TRBJ2-7; weak D call: TRBD1 (6 bases). Germline V lookup: CDR1 LNHDA, CDR2 SQIVND (reference sequence). Trimming took off 4 bases at V and 5 bases at J, with 18 bases between the two ends. This CDR3 contains 15 residues.

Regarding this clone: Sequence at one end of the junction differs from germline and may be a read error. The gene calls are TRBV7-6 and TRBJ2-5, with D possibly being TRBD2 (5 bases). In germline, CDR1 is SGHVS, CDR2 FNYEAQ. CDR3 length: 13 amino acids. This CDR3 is CVSGTSPQETQYF. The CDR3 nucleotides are TGTGTCAGCGGCACTAGTCCTCAAGAGACCCAGTACTTC.

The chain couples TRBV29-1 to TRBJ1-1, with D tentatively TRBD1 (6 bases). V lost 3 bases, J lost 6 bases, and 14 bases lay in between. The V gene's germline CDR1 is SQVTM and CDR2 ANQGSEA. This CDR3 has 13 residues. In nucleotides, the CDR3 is TGCAGCGTTGAGCCTACAGGGAGCCCTGAAGCTTTCTTT. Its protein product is CSVEPTGSPEAFF.

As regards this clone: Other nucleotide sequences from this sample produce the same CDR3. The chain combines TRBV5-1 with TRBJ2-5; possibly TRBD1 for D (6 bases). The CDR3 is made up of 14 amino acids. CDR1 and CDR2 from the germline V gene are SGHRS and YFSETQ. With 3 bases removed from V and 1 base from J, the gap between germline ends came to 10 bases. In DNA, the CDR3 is TGCGCCAGCAGCTCGGGGACACTCCAAGAGACCCAGTACTTC. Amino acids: CASSSGTLQETQYF. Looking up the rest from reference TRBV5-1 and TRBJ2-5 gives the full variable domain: KAGVTQTPRYLIKTRGQQVTLSCSPISGHRSVSWYQQTPGQGLQFLFEYFSETQRNKGNFPGRFSGRQFSNSRSEMNVSTLELGDSALYLCASSSGTLQETQYFGPGTRLLVL.

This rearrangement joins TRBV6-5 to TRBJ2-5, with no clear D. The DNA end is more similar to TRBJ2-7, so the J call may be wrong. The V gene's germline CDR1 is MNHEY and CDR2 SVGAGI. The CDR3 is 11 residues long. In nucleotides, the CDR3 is TGTGCCAGCAGTTCAAGCAACGAGCAGTACTTC. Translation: CASSSSNEQYF.

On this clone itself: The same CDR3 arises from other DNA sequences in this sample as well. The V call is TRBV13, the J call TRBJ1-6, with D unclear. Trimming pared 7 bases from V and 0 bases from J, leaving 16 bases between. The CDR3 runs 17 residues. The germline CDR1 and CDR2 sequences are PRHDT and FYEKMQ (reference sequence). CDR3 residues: CASTLGRVSSYNSPLHF. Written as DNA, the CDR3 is TGTGCCAGCACCCTAGGGCGAGTAAGCTCCTATAATTCACCCCTCCACTTT. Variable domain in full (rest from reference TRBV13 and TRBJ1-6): AAGVIQSPRHLIKEKRETATLKCYPIPRHDTVYWYQQGPGQDPQFLISFYEKMQSDKGSIPDRFSAQQFSDYHSELNMSSLELGDSALYFCASTLGRVSSYNSPLHFGNGTRLTVT.

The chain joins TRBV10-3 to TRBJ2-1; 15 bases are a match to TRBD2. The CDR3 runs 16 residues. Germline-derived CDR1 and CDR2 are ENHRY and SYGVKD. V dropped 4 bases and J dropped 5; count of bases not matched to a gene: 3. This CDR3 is CAISAGTSGRNNEQFF. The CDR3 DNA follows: TGTGCCATCAGTGCGGGGACTAGCGGGAGGAACAATGAGCAGTTCTTC.

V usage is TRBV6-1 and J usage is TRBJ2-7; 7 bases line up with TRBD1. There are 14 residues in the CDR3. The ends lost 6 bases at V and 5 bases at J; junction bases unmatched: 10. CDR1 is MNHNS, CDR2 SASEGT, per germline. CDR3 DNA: TGTGCCAGCAGGACCCGGGACAGCCACGACGAGCAGTACTTC. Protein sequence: CASRTRDSHDEQYF.

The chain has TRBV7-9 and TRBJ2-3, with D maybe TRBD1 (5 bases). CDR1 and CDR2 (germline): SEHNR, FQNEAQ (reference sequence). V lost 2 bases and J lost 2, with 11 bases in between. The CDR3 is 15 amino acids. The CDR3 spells CASSLNGHLTDTQYF. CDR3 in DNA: TGTGCCAGCAGCTTAAACGGACACCTCACAGATACGCAGTATTTT.

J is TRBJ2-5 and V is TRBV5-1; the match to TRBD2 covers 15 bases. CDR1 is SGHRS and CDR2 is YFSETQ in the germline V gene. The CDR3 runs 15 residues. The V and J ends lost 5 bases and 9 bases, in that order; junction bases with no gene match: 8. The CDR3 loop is CASRRTSGGGQAQYF. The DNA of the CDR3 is TGCGCCAGCAGACGGACTAGCGGGGGGGGACAGGCCCAGTACTTC. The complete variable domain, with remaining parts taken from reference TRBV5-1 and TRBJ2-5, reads KAGVTQTPRYLIKTRGQQVTLSCSPISGHRSVSWYQQTPGQGLQFLFEYFSETQRNKGNFPGRFSGRQFSNSRSEMNVSTLELGDSALYLCASRRTSGGGQAQYFGPGTRLLVL.

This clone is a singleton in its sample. The CDR3 DNA sequence: TGTGCCAGCAGCTCTAGTCCGGGGGAGCAGTACTTC. The encoded protein is CASSSSPGEQYF. This chain connects TRBV5-6 to TRBJ2-7; possibly TRBD2 for D (5 bases). The CDR3 consists of 12 residues. V lost 3 bases to trimming and J lost 7 bases, with 11 bases between them. Germline CDR1 reads SGHDT; CDR2 reads YYEEEE.

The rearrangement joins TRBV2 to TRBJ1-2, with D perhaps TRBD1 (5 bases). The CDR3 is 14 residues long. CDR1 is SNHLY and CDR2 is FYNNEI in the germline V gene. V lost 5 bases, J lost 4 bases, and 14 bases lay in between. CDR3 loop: CASSKDSGPYGYTF. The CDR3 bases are TGTGCCAGCAGTAAAGACAGCGGCCCCTATGGCTACACCTTC.

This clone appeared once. The CDR3 region has the DNA TGCAGCGTGAAGACAGGGGGCGAAGCTTTCTTT. Translated, it gives CSVKTGGEAFF. V usage is TRBV29-1 and J usage is TRBJ1-1; 10 bases agree with TRBD1. CDR1 and CDR2 (germline): SQVTM, ANQGSEA. With 6 bases clipped from V and 8 bases from J, the junction kept 3 bases outside the gene matches. This CDR3 has 11 residues.

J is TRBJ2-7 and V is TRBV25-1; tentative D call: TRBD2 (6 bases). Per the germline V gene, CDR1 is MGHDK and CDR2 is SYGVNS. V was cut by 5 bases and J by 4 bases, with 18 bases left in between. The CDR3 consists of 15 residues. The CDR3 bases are TGTGCCAGCAGTCCTGGAATGGAGGCGGGATACGAGCAGTACTTC. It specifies CASSPGMEAGYEQYF.

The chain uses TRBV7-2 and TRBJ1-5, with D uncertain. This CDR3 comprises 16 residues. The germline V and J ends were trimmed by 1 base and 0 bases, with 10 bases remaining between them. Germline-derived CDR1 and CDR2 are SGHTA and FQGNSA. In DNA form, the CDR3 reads TGTGCCAGCAGCTTAGGTTCCGGGGATAGCAATCAGCCCCAGCATTTT. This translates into CASSLGSGDSNQPQHF. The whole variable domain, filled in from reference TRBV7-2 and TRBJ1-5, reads GAGVSQSPSNKVTEKGKDVELRCDPISGHTALYWYRQSLGQGLEFLIYFQGNSAPDKSGLPSDRFSAERTGGSVSTLTIQRTQQEDSAVYLCASSLGSGDSNQPQHFGDGTRLSIL.

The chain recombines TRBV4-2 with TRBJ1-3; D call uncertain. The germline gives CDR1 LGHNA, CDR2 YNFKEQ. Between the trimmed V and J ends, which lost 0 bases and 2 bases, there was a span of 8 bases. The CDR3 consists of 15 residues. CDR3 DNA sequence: TGTGCCAGCAGCCAAGATGGCGGCACTGGAAACACCATATATTTT. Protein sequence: CASSQDGGTGNTIYF.

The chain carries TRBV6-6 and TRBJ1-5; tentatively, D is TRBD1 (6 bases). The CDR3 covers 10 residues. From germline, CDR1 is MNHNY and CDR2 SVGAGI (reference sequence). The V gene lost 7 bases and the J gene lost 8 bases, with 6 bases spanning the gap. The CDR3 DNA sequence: TGTGCCAGCAACAGGGAGCCCCAGCATTTT. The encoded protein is CASNREPQHF.